This T cell receptor beta chain was captured by sequencing in a study of cytomegalovirus exposure and HLA in healthy donors. Overall study: Genotyping of roughly 400 donors showed that around 85% belonged to the Caucasian-associated ancestry cluster.

Whole-study results and caveats: HLA alleles were associated with 16,000 or so TCR beta sequences in a later analysis at 0.05 false discovery rate.

Trimming at V came to 2 bases and at J to 2 bases, leaving 5 bases not matched to a gene. CDR3 length equals 15 residues. Germline V gives CDR1 SGHRS, CDR2 YFSETQ. This PCR relied on a set of 60 Vbeta primers and 13 Jbeta primers. Sequenced by immunoSEQ multiplex PCR; TCRdb stores in-frame clones only, minus some. The sample has tens of thousands of clones, around 80% seen once; the top ten hold 2.9%. In its sample, this clone was seen once. Its antigen is unknown. The receptor was derived from a man aged 50 to 59 in good health and CMV-seronegative. The chain couples TRBV5-1 to TRBJ1-1, with 8 bases aligning to TRBD1. Sequencing used PBMCs. Written as DNA, the CDR3 is TGCGCCAGCAGCTTCCAGACAGGGGAAAACACTGAAGCTTTCTTT. This gives the protein CASSFQTGENTEAFF.